Below are 23 T cell receptor beta chains sequenced from a single sample in a study of shared clonotypes between healthy human individuals. Clones were sequenced by immunoSEQ multiplex PCR, and TCRdb holds only the in-frame ones, with some missing. The sample lists roughly 1.5 million clones, around 98% occurring once. The sequenced material came from naive CD4+ T cells sorted from blood. As to subset: CD45RA+ positively selected. These receptors were taken from a man aged 25-45 years in good health.

The count of this clone is one. The rearrangement joins TRBV13 to TRBJ2-7; 8 bases match TRBD2. The CDR3 is 14 residues long. Germline assignment: CDR1 PRHDT and CDR2 FYEKMQ (reference sequence). After removal of 5 bases from V and 1 base from J, the junction contained 4 bases not matched to a gene. The CDR3 sequence is CASSLGLGSYEQYF. The CDR3 region has the DNA TGTGCCAGCAGCCTGGGACTAGGATCCTACGAGCAGTACTTC.

The rearrangement uses TRBV10-1 and TRBJ2-1; 11 nucleotides match TRBD2. Trimming at V came to 3 bases and at J to 4 bases, leaving 11 bases not matched to a gene. This CDR3 spans 18 amino acids. Germline V gene lookup returns CDR1 WNHNN and CDR2 SYGVQD (reference sequence). CDR3 bases: TGCGCCAGCAGTGAAGGGCTAGCGGGAGGTATTCGGTACAATGAGCAGTTCTTC. It codes for CASSEGLAGGIRYNEQFF.

The gene calls are TRBV7-6 and TRBJ2-7; 10 bases agree with TRBD2. The CDR3 has 16 amino acids. Germline V gene sequence: CDR1 SGHVS, CDR2 FNYEAQ. After removal of 5 bases from V and 6 bases from J, the junction contained 13 bases not matched to a gene. CDR3 sequence reads: CASSPSGGGTASEQYF. In nucleotides, the CDR3 is TGTGCCAGCAGCCCAAGCGGGGGGGGGACAGCCTCCGAGCAGTACTTC.

J is TRBJ2-1 and V is TRBV2, with 9 nucleotides matching TRBD1. CDR3 length: 14 amino acids. V gave up 5 bases and J gave up 7 bases; unmatched junction bases: 6. Per germline, CDR1 SNHLY and CDR2 FYNNEI. CDR3 protein: CASSKDRGGNEQFF. CDR3 bases: TGTGCCAGCAGTAAGGACAGGGGTGGGAATGAGCAGTTCTTC.

V is TRBV29-1 and J is TRBJ2-1; D is possibly TRBD1 or TRBD2 (5 bases each). Deletions cut 3 bases from V and 4 bases from J, with 19 bases between. Germline V gene data show CDR1 as SQVTM and CDR2 as ANQGSEA. The CDR3 runs to 16 residues. CDR3 DNA sequence: TGCAGCGTTGACGAGGGGCAGGCAACGACTTACAATGAGCAGTTCTTC. Translation: CSVDEGQATTYNEQFF.

Here the CDR3 reads CAWSATDRLGEKLFF. The CDR3 region has the DNA TGTGCCTGGAGTGCAACTGACAGGTTGGGGGAAAAACTGTTTTTT. The chain employs TRBV30 and TRBJ1-4; a weak D match, TRBD1 (6 bases). The CDR3 runs 15 residues. Per the germline V gene, CDR1 is GTSNPN and CDR2 is SVGIG (reference sequence). The V end was cut by 1 base, the J end by 8 bases, with 17 bases between.

Notes on this clone: The same CDR3 is also encoded by other DNA sequences in this sample. Here the CDR3 reads CASSEPQETQYF. CDR3 sequence (DNA): TGTGCCAGCAGTGAGCCTCAAGAGACCCAGTACTTC. The chain joins TRBV25-1 to TRBJ2-5, with D uncertain. Germline CDR1 reads MGHDK; CDR2 reads SYGVNS. The CDR3 length is 12 residues. V was pared by 3 bases and J by 2 bases, with 4 bases between.

The chain couples TRBV5-1 to TRBJ2-2; D not certain. V shed 1 base and J shed 1 base, with 5 bases lying between them. CDR3 size: 14 residues. CDR1 and CDR2 from the germline V gene are SGHRS and YFSETQ. CDR3 DNA: TGCGCCAGCAGCTTGTTACAGAACACCGGGGAGCTGTTTTTT. Protein product: CASSLLQNTGELFF.

The gene calls are TRBV5-6 and TRBJ2-5; 7 bases match TRBD1. J was trimmed by 1 base and V by 2 bases; bases with no gene match: 8. In germline, CDR1 is SGHDT, CDR2 YYEEEE. The CDR3 totals 16 residues. For the CDR3, the DNA is TGTGCCAGCAGCTTTCCGGGACAGAATTTCCAAGAGACCCAGTACTTC. This sequence encodes CASSFPGQNFQETQYF. Using reference TRBV5-6 and TRBJ2-5 for the parts outside the CDR3, the full variable domain is DAGVTQSPTHLIKTRGQQVTLRCSPKSGHDTVSWYQQALGQGPQFIFQYYEEEERQRGNFPDRFSGHQFPNYSSELNVNALLLGDSALYLCASSFPGQNFQETQYFGPGTRLLVL.

The chain recombines TRBV28 with TRBJ1-5; 9 nucleotides agree with TRBD1. The V gene end was trimmed by 8 bases and the J gene end by 11 bases; junction bases not matched to a gene: 7. CDR1 is MDHEN and CDR2 is SYDVKM in the germline V gene. The CDR3 is 12 residues long. Here the CDR3 reads CASHTGGEAQHF. The CDR3 nucleotides are TGTGCCAGCCATACAGGGGGCGAGGCCCAGCATTTT. The full variable domain, completed using reference TRBV28 and TRBJ1-5, is DVKVTQSSRYLVKRTGEKVFLECVQDMDHENMFWYRQDPGLGLRLIYFSYDVKMKEKGDIPEGYSVSREKKERFSLILESASTNQTSMYLCASHTGGEAQHFGDGTRLSIL.

This chain joins TRBV11-2 and TRBJ2-7, with D perhaps matching TRBD1 (6 bases). This CDR3 spans 13 amino acids. The V end lost 6 bases, the J end lost 6 bases, and 15 bases lay between the germline ends. Germline V gives CDR1 SGHAT, CDR2 FQNNGV. CDR3 DNA sequence: TGTGCCAGCAGTAAAGGGGGTTCGGGCGAGCAGTACTTC. Amino acid sequence: CASSKGGSGEQYF.

CDR3 nucleotides: TGTGCCAGCAGTGCGCCGACCGGAGGGGCCAACGTCCTGACTTTC. It codes for CASSAPTGGANVLTF. This chain joins TRBV2 and TRBJ2-6; D is undetermined. Between the trimmed V and J ends, which lost 4 bases and 4 bases, there was a span of 11 bases. CDR3 length: 15 residues. The germline V gene encodes CDR1 SNHLY and CDR2 FYNNEI.

The rearrangement links TRBV10-3 to TRBJ2-5; either TRBD1 or TRBD2 may supply D (5 bases each). The CDR3 has 13 residues. In germline, CDR1 is ENHRY, CDR2 SYGVKD. V dropped 7 bases and J dropped 0 bases, with 9 bases sitting between them. As DNA, the CDR3 is TGTGCCATCAAGGGACGGTACCAAGAGACCCAGTACTTC. Translated, it gives CAIKGRYQETQYF.

The chain links TRBV5-1 to TRBJ1-2; D is undetermined. Germline V gene data show CDR1 as SGHRS and CDR2 as YFSETQ. Trimming shortened V by 4 bases and J by 7 bases, and 11 bases separated the two germline ends. The CDR3 contains 12 residues. The CDR3 protein is CASSLDVFGYTF. The CDR3 region has the DNA TGCGCCAGCAGCCTAGACGTATTTGGCTACACCTTC.

The chain uses TRBV18 and TRBJ2-1, with 8 bases identical to TRBD2. J gave up 0 bases and V 4 bases, and 2 bases lay outside the gene matches. This CDR3 comprises 15 residues. The germline CDR1 and CDR2 sequences are KGHSH and LQKENI. CDR3 coding DNA: TGTGCCAGCTCACGGCGGGAGGCCTCCTACAATGAGCAGTTCTTC. It translates to CASSRREASYNEQFF.

The chain employs TRBV13 and TRBJ2-7; 8 positions match TRBD2. CDR1 and CDR2 from the germline V gene are PRHDT and FYEKMQ (reference sequence). The CDR3 loop spans 15 amino acids. After removal of 4 bases from V and 2 bases from J, the junction contained 7 bases not matched to a gene. The CDR3 nucleotides are TGTGCCAGCAGCTCGACTAGCGCGTACACCTACGAGCAGTACTTC. Its translation is CASSSTSAYTYEQYF.

The CDR3 DNA reads TGTGCCAGCTCATCGACAGGGGTAGATAACTATGGCTACACCTTC. This sequence encodes CASSSTGVDNYGYTF. The chain is built from TRBV18 and TRBJ1-2; 8 bases are shared with TRBD1. This CDR3 region has 15 residues. After removal of 5 bases from V and 1 base from J, the junction contained 6 bases not matched to a gene. Germline CDR1 KGHSH, CDR2 LQKENI.

V is TRBV7-2 and J is TRBJ2-7, with D perhaps TRBD2 (6 bases). Between the trimmed V and J ends, which lost 5 bases and 4 bases, there was a span of 18 bases. Germline V gives CDR1 SGHTA, CDR2 FQGNSA. This CDR3 comprises 15 residues. The CDR3 region is CASSLLRGGTYEQYF. CDR3 DNA: TGTGCCAGCAGCCTCCTGAGAGGCGGGACTTACGAGCAGTACTTC.

This clone was detected once. The chain is built from TRBV5-6 and TRBJ2-2; TRBD1 matches at 8 bases. The CDR3 sequence is 18 residues long. Trimming removed 2 bases from V and 2 bases from J; junction bases left unmatched: 11. In germline, CDR1 is SGHDT, CDR2 YYEEEE. The CDR3 here is CASSLPTGVGSNTGELFF. CDR3 DNA: TGTGCCAGCAGCTTACCGACAGGGGTGGGATCAAACACCGGGGAGCTGTTTTTT.

Points on this clone: Relative to the germline gene, one junction end is altered; a read error may explain this. V gene TRBV18 combines with J gene TRBJ2-7; 11 bases are a match to TRBD2. Germline V lookup: CDR1 KGHSH, CDR2 LQKENI. The CDR3 loop spans 19 amino acids. CDR3: CASSPPSGLAAGGSHEQYF. The DNA of the CDR3 is TGTGCCAGCTCACCACCTTCGGGACTAGCGGCCGGGGGCTCCCACGAGCAGTACTTC. The variable domain in full, with the rest retrieved from reference TRBV18 and TRBJ2-7, is NAGVMQNPRHLVRRRGQEARLRCSPMKGHSHVYWYRQLPEEGLKFMVYLQKENIIDESGMPKERFSAEFPKEGPSILRIQQVVRGDSAAYFCASSPPSGLAAGGSHEQYFGPGTRLTVT.

The CDR3 is CASSTPGQTYEQYF. The CDR3 nucleotides are TGTGCCAGTAGTACCCCCGGACAGACATACGAGCAGTACTTC. This chain joins TRBV19 and TRBJ2-7; tentatively, D is TRBD1 (6 bases). The CDR3 contains 14 residues. V was cut by 4 bases and J by 4 bases, with 14 bases left in between. Germline assignment: CDR1 LNHDA and CDR2 SQIVND (reference sequence).

In regard to this clone: Other DNA sequences in this specimen translate into the identical CDR3. The V gene is TRBV18, the J gene TRBJ2-1; 9 bases are shared with TRBD2. The CDR3 has 16 amino acids. Germline assignment: CDR1 KGHSH and CDR2 LQKENI. V lost 3 bases and J lost 5; bases outside the gene matches: 8. For the CDR3, the DNA is TGTGCCAGCTCACCCCTTGCGGGAGGGCCGAACAATGAGCAGTTCTTC. Amino acids: CASSPLAGGPNNEQFF. Supplemented by reference TRBV18 and TRBJ2-1, the full variable domain reads NAGVMQNPRHLVRRRGQEARLRCSPMKGHSHVYWYRQLPEEGLKFMVYLQKENIIDESGMPKERFSAEFPKEGPSILRIQQVVRGDSAAYFCASSPLAGGPNNEQFFGPGTRLTVL.

The V call is TRBV28, the J call TRBJ1-5; 9 bases fit TRBD1. Germline-derived CDR1 and CDR2 are MDHEN and SYDVKM. V was clipped by 6 bases and J by 6 bases; unmatched bases: 6. The CDR3 totals 14 residues. The CDR3 is CASRTGTGTQPQHF. Here the CDR3 DNA reads TGTGCCAGCAGAACCGGGACAGGGACTCAGCCCCAGCATTTT.